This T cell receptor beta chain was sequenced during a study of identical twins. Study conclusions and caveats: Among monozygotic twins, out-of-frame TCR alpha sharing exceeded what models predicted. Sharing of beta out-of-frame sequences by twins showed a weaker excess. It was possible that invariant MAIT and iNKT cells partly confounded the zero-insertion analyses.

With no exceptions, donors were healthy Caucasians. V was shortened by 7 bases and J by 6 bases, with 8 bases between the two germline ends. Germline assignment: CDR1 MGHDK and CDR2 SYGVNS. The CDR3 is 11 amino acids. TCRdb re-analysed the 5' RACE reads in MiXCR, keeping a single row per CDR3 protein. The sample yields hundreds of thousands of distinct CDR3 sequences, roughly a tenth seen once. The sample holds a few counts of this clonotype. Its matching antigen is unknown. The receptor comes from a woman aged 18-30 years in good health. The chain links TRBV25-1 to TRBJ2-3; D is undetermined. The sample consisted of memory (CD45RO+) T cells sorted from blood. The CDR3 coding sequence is TGTGCCAGCACGGTGGCTGATACGCAGTATTTT. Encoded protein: CASTVADTQYF.